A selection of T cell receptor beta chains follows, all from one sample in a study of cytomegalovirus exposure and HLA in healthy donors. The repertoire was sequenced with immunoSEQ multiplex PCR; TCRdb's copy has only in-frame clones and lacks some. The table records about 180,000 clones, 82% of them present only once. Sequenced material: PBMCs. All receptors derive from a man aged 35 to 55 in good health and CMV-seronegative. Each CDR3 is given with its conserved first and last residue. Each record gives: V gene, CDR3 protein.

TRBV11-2	CASSLYSAYNEQFF
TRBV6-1	CASSEIGQPSSAEQFF
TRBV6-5	CASSYSRETQYF
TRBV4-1	CASSQGEGTYQPQHF
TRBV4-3	CASSQDRETQYF
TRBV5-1	CASTQYRGSQETQYF
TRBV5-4	CASSAGGHNQPQHF
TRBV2	CASSVGASGSLLMSYNEQFF
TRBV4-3	CASSQGTGGAARGGYTF
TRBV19	CASQDQGGRLNSPLHF
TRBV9	CASSSPDRQETQYF
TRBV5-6	CASSLGGRAYYGYTF
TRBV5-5	CASTPITGVSYEQYF
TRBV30	CARSAGRAYEQYF
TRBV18	CASSPPGTGENIQYF
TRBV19	CASSIGQGAGGYTF
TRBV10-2	CASNFQGLSYEQYF
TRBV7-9	CASSFNLGGEQYF
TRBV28	CASSSPGLSSTDTQYF
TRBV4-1	CASSPRGSSGREETQYF
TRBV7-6	CASRLSQGFNEKLFF
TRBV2	CAKDRGLSYNEQFF
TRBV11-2	CASSLAGSVTQYF
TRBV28	CASTGGLAVYEQYF
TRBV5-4	CASSLGAGAETGELFF
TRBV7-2	CASSFGGQVYEQYF
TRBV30	CAWSLGLAGNEQFF
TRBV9	CASSALQETQYF
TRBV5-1	CASSLGAGGNGETQYF
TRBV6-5	CASTPSGGYNEQFF
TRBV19	CASGLAGETQYF
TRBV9	CASSSRGYYGYTF
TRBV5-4	CASSPYRGNLYEQYF
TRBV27	CASRGRGLDAGELFF
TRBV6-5	CASSYSRGSTYEQYF
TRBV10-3	CAIRQSSYNSPLHF
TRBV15	CATSREVYHSGSTDTQYF
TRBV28	CASSTGGEAYTEAFF
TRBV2	CASTPGQTTGELFF
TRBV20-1	CSARSGGTQYF
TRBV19	CASSPGSGISYEQYF
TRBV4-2	CASSQEDGGSYEQYF
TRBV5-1	CASRTVASGANVLTF
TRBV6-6	CASNYRGRSGNTIYF
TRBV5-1	CASSVTGGYGYTF
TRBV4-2	CASSQEGADSGNTIYF
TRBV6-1	CARGSDSTHEQYF
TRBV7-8	CASSHDRGSETQYF
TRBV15	CATSPRQGGLSEGYTF
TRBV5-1	CASRIDSGGYNEQFF
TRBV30	CAWSTPQGRGYTF
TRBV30	CAWGASEGNTIYF